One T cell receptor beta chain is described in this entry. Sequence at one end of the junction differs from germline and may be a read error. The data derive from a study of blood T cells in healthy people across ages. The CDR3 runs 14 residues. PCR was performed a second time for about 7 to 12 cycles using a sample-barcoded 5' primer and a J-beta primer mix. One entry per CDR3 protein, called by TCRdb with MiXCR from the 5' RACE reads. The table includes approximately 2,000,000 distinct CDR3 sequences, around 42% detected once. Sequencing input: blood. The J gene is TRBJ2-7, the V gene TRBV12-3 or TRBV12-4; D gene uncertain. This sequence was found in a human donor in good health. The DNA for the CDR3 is TGTGCCAGCAGTGACGCACCTTGCTCCTACGGGCAGTACTTC. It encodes CASSDAPCSYGQYF.